This paragraph covers one TCR beta chain sequence. This entry is derived from a study of CD8 T cells in ankylosing spondylitis. MiXCR, applied by TCRdb to the 5' RACE reads, yields one record per CDR3 protein. This table holds around 130,000 distinct CDR3 sequences, around 7% found once. The receptor comes from a male donor with ankylosing spondylitis or in good health (not recorded which). The sequenced sample was blood, either unsorted or a sorted T cell fraction (not recorded which).

The CDR3 loop is CSAGKLAGDYNEQFF. The CDR3 DNA follows: TGCAGTGCTGGAAAACTAGCGGGGGACTACAATGAGCAGTTCTTC. J is TRBJ2-1 and V is TRBV20-1, with TRBD2 identical over 11 bases. Per the germline V gene, CDR1 is DFQATT and CDR2 is SNEGSKA (reference sequence). There are 15 residues in the CDR3. Losses at the gene ends were 5 bases for V and 3 bases for J; bases not matched to a gene: 6.